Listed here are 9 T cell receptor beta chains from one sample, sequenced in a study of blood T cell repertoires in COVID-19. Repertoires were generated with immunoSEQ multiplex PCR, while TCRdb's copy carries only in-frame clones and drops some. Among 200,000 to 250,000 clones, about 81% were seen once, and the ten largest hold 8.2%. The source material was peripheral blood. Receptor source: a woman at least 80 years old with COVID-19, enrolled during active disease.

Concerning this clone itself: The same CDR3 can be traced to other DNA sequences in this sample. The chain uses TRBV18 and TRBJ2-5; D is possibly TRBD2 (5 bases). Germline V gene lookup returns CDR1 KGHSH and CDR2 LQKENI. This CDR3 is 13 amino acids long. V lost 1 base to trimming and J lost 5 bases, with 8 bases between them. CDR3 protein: CASSPRRGETQYF. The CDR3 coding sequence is TGTGCCAGCTCACCACGTAGAGGGGAGACCCAGTACTTC.

This chain's CDR3 is CASSRDSGNTIYF. In nucleotides, the CDR3 is TGTGCCAGCAGTAGGGACAGCGGAAACACCATATATTTT. The rearrangement uses TRBV6-6 and TRBJ1-3; 7 bases are a match to TRBD1. The germline V gene encodes CDR1 MNHNY and CDR2 SVGAGI (reference sequence). V shed 5 bases, J shed 4 bases, and the junction held 2 bases outside the gene matches. The CDR3 sequence is 13 residues long.

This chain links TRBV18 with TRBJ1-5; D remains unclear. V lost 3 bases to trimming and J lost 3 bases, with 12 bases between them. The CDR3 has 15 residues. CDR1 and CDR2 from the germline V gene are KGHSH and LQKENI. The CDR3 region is CASSPLGRDNQPQHF. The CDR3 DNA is TGTGCCAGCTCACCGCTAGGCAGAGACAATCAGCCCCAGCATTTT.

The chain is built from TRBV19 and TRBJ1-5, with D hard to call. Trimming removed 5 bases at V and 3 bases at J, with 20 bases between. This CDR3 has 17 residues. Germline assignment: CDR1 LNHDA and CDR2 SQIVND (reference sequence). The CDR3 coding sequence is TGTGCCAGTAGTTCTCTGACGGGTGGCTCCCTCAATCAGCCCCAGCATTTT. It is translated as CASSSLTGGSLNQPQHF.

CDR3 coding DNA: TGTGCCAGCAGCTTAGCTAGCGGGGACTTCCCCTACGAGCAGTACTTC. Translating it yields CASSLASGDFPYEQYF. V is TRBV7-8 and J is TRBJ2-7; 8 bases are a match to TRBD2. This CDR3 has 16 residues. Losses at the gene ends were 0 bases for V and 2 bases for J; bases not matched to a gene: 6. The germline V gene has CDR1 SGHVS and CDR2 FQNEAQ.

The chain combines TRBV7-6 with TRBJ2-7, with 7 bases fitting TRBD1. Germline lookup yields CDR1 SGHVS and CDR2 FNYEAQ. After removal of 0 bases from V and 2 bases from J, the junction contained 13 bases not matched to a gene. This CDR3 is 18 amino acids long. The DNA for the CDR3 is TGTGCCAGCAGCTTAGCATACACCTCGACAGGGACCCCCTACGAGCAGTACTTC. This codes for CASSLAYTSTGTPYEQYF.

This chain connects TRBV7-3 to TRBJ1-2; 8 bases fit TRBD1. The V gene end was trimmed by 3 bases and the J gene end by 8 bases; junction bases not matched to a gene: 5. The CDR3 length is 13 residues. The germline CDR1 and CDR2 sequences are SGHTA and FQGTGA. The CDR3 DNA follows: TGTGCCAGCAGCTTCACAGGGGGTGGCGGCTACACCTTC. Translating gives CASSFTGGGGYTF.

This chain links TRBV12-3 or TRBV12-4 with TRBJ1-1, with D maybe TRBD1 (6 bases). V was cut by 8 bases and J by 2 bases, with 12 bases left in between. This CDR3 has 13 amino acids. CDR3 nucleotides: TGTGCCAGCCTCTACAGGGTTAACACTGAAGCTTTCTTT. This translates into CASLYRVNTEAFF.

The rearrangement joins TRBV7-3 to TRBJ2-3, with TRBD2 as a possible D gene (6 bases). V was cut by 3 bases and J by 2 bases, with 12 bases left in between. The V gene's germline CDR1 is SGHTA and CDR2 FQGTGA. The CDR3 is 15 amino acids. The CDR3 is CASSLGGPVTDTQYF. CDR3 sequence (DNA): TGTGCCAGCAGCTTGGGAGGACCCGTCACAGATACGCAGTATTTT.